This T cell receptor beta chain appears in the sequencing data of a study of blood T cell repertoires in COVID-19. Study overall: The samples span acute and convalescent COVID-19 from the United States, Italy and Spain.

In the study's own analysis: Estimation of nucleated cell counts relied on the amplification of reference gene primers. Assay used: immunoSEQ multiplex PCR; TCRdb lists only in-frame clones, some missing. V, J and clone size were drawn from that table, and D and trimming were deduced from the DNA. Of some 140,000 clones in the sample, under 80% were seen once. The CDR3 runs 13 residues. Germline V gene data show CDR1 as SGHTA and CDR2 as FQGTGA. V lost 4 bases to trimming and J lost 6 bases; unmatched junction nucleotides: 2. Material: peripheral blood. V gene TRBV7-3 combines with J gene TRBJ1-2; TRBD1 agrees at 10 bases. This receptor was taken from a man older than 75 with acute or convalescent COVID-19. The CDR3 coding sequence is TGTGCCAGCAGCTCTGGGACAGGGGATGGCTACACCTTC. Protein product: CASSSGTGDGYTF.